This section outlines one TCR beta chain sequence together with its context. The antigen is undetermined. The sample comes from a study of T cell responses to AZD1222 COVID-19 vaccine. General study points: In a largely white British group with more females than males, clonal diversity was possibly underestimated.

Assay: immunoSEQ multiplex PCR; the TCRdb copy retains only in-frame clones and omits some. The sample lists 110,000 to 150,000 clones, approximately 90% occurring once. Germline V gene lookup returns CDR1 LNHDA and CDR2 SQIVND (reference sequence). The CDR3 consists of 13 residues. V lost 8 bases, J lost 5 bases, and 7 bases stayed unmatched. The TCR originated in an adult in good health. The chain is built from TRBV19 and TRBJ1-2, with 8 positions matching TRBD1. The sequencing here drew on peripheral blood, taken on day 0 of AZD1222 vaccination. CDR3 bases: TGTGCCAGTGGGGCAGGGGGCAGGTATGGCTACACCTTC. It yields the protein CASGAGGRYGYTF.